This TCR beta chain derives from a study of T cell changes during pregnancy in multiple sclerosis. Germline CDR1 and CDR2: SEHNR and FQNEAQ (reference sequence). The length of the CDR3 is 11 residues. V was clipped by 5 bases and J by 8 bases, with 9 bases between them. TCRdb keeps only in-frame clones here, not all; method: immunoSEQ multiplex PCR. The table shows around 47,000 clones, with about 94% occurring only once. The chain uses TRBV7-9 and TRBJ1-1; no clear D gene. Sequencing was performed on CD8+ T cells from peripheral blood mononuclear cells, taken in the first trimester of pregnancy. The sequence came from a female donor with multiple sclerosis, enrolled in a pregnancy study. CDR3 sequence: CASSLGSEAFF. CDR3 DNA sequence: TGTGCCAGCAGCCTCGGTTCGGAAGCTTTCTTT. The full variable domain, in which reference TRBV7-9 and TRBJ1-1 provide the parts outside the CDR3, is DTGVSQNPRHKITKRGQNVTFRCDPISEHNRLYWYRQTLGQGPEFLTYFQNEAQLEKSRLLSDRFSAERPKGSFSTLEIQRTEQGDSAMYLCASSLGSEAFFGQGTRLTVV.